The T cell receptor (beta chain) described here comes from a study of radiotherapy plus CTLA-4 blockade in lung cancer. Study findings and constraints: Response was reportedly best predicted by early blood T cell clone dynamics, with interferon-beta. Tumor-derived TCR clones expanded in blood after radiotherapy plus ipilimumab.

The length of the CDR3 is 15 residues. The junction had 6 bases not matched to a gene; V was cut back by 1 base and J by 4 bases. Germline V lookup: CDR1 SGHAT, CDR2 FQNNGV. About this clone itself: What it binds is unknown.

Profiled with immunoSEQ multiplex PCR; TCRdb holds only in-frame clones, not every one. The sample has roughly 80,000 clones, 78% seen once. The TCR was taken from a human donor with non-small cell lung cancer who had a partial response to radiotherapy plus ipilimumab. Some clones in this sample may be carry-over from other donors' samples. The starting material was peripheral blood, obtained from a patient treated with radiotherapy plus ipilimumab. This chain connects TRBV11-2 to TRBJ2-5, with TRBD2 matching 7 bases. The CDR3 coding sequence is TGTGCCAGCAGCTTAGTCGGCGGGAGTGTAGAGACCCAGTACTTC. Protein: CASSLVGGSVETQYF.